A selection of T cell receptor beta chains follows, all from one sample in a study of blood T cells in healthy people across ages. TCRdb passed the 5' RACE reads through MiXCR, listing each CDR3 protein once. The table records 550,000 to 750,000 distinct CDR3 sequences, under 25% of them present only once. The sample taken for sequencing was blood. The receptor set was obtained from a man in his 70s in good health. Both conserved end residues are trimmed from each CDR3. The size of a clone is reported for some rows only, either as once, few or many, or as a class for expanded clones.

J	V	length	size	CDR3
TRBJ1-1	TRBV7-3	11	few	ASSLVPLAEAF
TRBJ1-4	TRBV6-1	12	many	ASSEVADAQKLF
TRBJ1-1	TRBV5-1	12	.	ASSVTGVNTEAF
TRBJ2-2	TRBV20-1	12	.	SASRQGNTGELF
TRBJ2-1	TRBV5-6	13	.	ATSSRGTKPNEQF
TRBJ2-1	TRBV9	13	.	ACSSVGDSYNEQF
TRBJ2-5	TRBV7-2	13	few	ASSLGSGSFETQY
TRBJ1-4	TRBV6-5	13	many	ASSDSGVTNEKLF
TRBJ2-5	TRBV5-1	13	few	ASSPGTGVPETQY
TRBJ2-5	TRBV12-3/TRBV12-4	11	many	ASSLSGVETQY
TRBJ1-1	TRBV29-1	10	few	SVEEGGLGAF
TRBJ1-6	TRBV7-3	12	.	ASSLDRDNSPLH
.	TRBV5-1	13	.	ASSLVQAGYDEQF
TRBJ2-5	TRBV20-1	10	.	SAQQAQETQY
TRBJ2-2	TRBV5-1	16	few	ASSLELLAGVHTGELF